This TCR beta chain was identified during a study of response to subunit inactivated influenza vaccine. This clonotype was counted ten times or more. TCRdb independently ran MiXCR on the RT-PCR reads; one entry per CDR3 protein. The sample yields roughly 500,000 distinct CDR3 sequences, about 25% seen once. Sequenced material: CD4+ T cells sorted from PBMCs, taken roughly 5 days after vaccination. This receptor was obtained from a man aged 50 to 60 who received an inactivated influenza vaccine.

The CDR3: CASSLPGGYEQYF. The CDR3 DNA is TGCGCCAGCAGCTTGCCAGGGGGCTACGAGCAGTACTTC. This sequence joins TRBV5-1 and TRBJ2-7; 7 bases agree with TRBD1. The CDR3 spans 13 residues. Germline V gene lookup returns CDR1 SGHRS and CDR2 YFSETQ. The ends lost 1 base at V and 3 bases at J; junction bases unmatched: 1.